The 13 T cell receptor beta chains listed next were all sequenced from one sample in a study of regulatory T cells in long-lasting Graves disease. Time point of the sample: newly diagnosed GD, antithyroid drugs for less than 3 months. RNA from PBMCs was the source of the TCR library. Through Arm-PCR of CDR3 regions and iRepertoire HTBI primers, TCR beta libraries were built. TCRdb re-called the multiplex PCR reads through MiXCR, storing one row per CDR3 protein. The sample lists a few hundred thousand distinct CDR3 sequences, about an eighth occurring once. These data also formed part of another study, on T cells in Graves' hyperthyroidism and ophthalmopathy.

The material sequenced was peripheral blood mononuclear cells (PBMCs), taken at new diagnosis, from a patient treated with antithyroid drugs. These receptors all stem from a woman aged 18-29 years with Graves disease.

This clonotype was recorded a few times. The gene calls are TRBV20-1 and TRBJ2-3; 12 bases map to TRBD2. The germline V gene has CDR1 DFQATT and CDR2 SNEGSKA (reference sequence). The V and J ends lost 6 bases and 1 base, in that order; junction bases with no gene match: 8. The CDR3 has 16 residues. The CDR3 sequence is CSASGLAGGGTDTQYF. CDR3 nucleotide sequence: TGCAGTGCCTCTGGGCTAGCGGGGGGGGGCACAGATACGCAGTATTTT.

A few counts support this clonotype. This chain joins TRBV20-1 and TRBJ2-7; 10 bases agree with TRBD1. The CDR3 is 15 residues long. Germline trimming cut 3 bases from V and 6 bases from J; bases unmatched to any gene: 11. Per the germline V gene, CDR1 is DFQATT and CDR2 is SNEGSKA (reference sequence). The CDR3 DNA reads TGCAGTGCTAGGGTGGACTCGGACAGGGGGGGCGAGCAGTACGTC. As protein: CSARVDSDRGGEQYV.

This clonotype has at least ten counts. The chain couples TRBV30 to TRBJ1-1; the D is unclear. Trimming took 2 bases from V and 1 from J, leaving 8 bases between them. Germline CDR1 reads GTSNPN; CDR2 reads SVGIG (reference sequence). The CDR3 totals 13 residues. CDR3 bases: TGTGCCTGGAGTAGGAAAGGGAACACTGAAGCTTTCTTT. This codes for CAWSRKGNTEAFF.

This clonotype was observed many times. The chain uses TRBV20-1 and TRBJ2-5; TRBD1 matches at 9 bases. The CDR3 contains 15 residues. Trimming took 3 bases from V and 5 from J; bases not matched to a gene: 10. The germline V gene has CDR1 DFQATT and CDR2 SNEGSKA (reference sequence). The CDR3 bases are TGCAGTGCTAGGGAATTACAGGGGGCGGCGGAGACCCAGTACTTC. Its protein product is CSARELQGAAETQYF.

At least ten counts were recorded for this clonotype. The chain has TRBV14 and TRBJ2-7; 11 bases agree with TRBD1. Germline V gene sequence: CDR1 SGHDN, CDR2 FVKESK. Trimming took 1 base from V and 4 from J; bases not matched to a gene: 3. The CDR3 spans 15 residues. The CDR3 protein is CASSQAGQGVYEQYF. The CDR3 DNA sequence: TGTGCCAGCAGCCAAGCGGGACAGGGGGTGTACGAGCAGTACTTC.

This clonotype has a count of ten or more. The chain combines TRBV20-1 with TRBJ1-4; 9 bases align to TRBD1. CDR3 length: 13 amino acids. Germline assignment: CDR1 DFQATT and CDR2 SNEGSKA (reference sequence). V lost 1 base to trimming and J lost 14 bases; unmatched junction nucleotides: 8. The CDR3 loop is CSARGQGGFSLFF. For the CDR3, the DNA is TGCAGTGCTAGAGGACAGGGGGGGTTTAGCCTGTTTTTT.

There are many counts of this clonotype. V usage is TRBV12-5 and J usage is TRBJ2-1; D remains unclear. The CDR3 runs to 15 residues. V lost 0 bases and J 0 bases, leaving 6 bases between the germline ends. CDR1 is LGHNT and CDR2 is FRNRAP in the germline V gene. The CDR3 loop is CASGLVLSSYNEQFF. For the CDR3, the DNA is TGTGCTAGTGGTTTGGTCTTGAGCTCCTACAATGAGCAGTTCTTC.

The chain recombines TRBV27 with TRBJ2-4; 8 bases map to TRBD2. CDR1 and CDR2 from the germline V gene are MNHEY and SMNVEV (reference sequence). With 6 bases clipped from V and 3 bases from J, the junction kept 7 bases outside the gene matches. The CDR3 has 15 residues. CDR3 protein: CASSPTSDNKNIQYF. DNA for the CDR3: TGTGCCAGCAGCCCGACTAGCGACAACAAAAACATTCAGTACTTC.

This clonotype was recorded at least ten times. The chain recombines TRBV2 with TRBJ2-5; no firm D call. The germline CDR1 and CDR2 sequences are SNHLY and FYNNEI. This CDR3 comprises 12 residues. Trimming stripped 6 bases from V and 2 bases from J, with 7 bases between. This CDR3 reads CASRTEQETQYF. The CDR3 DNA follows: TGTGCCAGCAGGACTGAGCAAGAGACCCAGTACTTC.

The CDR3 loop is CASSFARDPEGYTF. The CDR3, as DNA: TGTGCCAGCAGTTTCGCCAGGGACCCGGAGGGCTACACCTTC. This sequence joins TRBV12-3 or TRBV12-4 and TRBJ1-2; maybe TRBD1 (5 bases). The CDR3 loop spans 14 amino acids. V lost 3 bases to trimming and J lost 8 bases, with 16 bases between them.

V gene TRBV7-9 combines with J gene TRBJ1-1, with 10 bases identical to TRBD1. Germline V gives CDR1 SEHNR, CDR2 FQNEAQ (reference sequence). J was trimmed by 11 bases and V by 3 bases; bases with no gene match: 3. The CDR3 has 12 residues. The CDR3 reads CASSLGTGVAFF. In DNA form, the CDR3 reads TGTGCCAGCAGCTTGGGGACAGGGGTCGCTTTCTTT.

The chain joins TRBV4-3 to TRBJ1-6; D possibly corresponds to TRBD1 (5 bases). V lost 0 bases, J lost 4 bases, and 13 bases lay in between. There are 17 residues in the CDR3. CDR1 is LGHNA and CDR2 is YSLEER in the germline V gene. As DNA, the CDR3 is TGCGCCAGCAGCCAAGATAGTCAGGGACGGTATAATTCACCCCTCCACTTT. Protein: CASSQDSQGRYNSPLHF.

This clonotype was detected many times. The chain links TRBV12-3 or TRBV12-4 to TRBJ1-5, with a tentative D call TRBD1 (5 bases). The CDR3 length is 13 residues. Trimming stripped 10 bases from V and 1 base from J, with 11 bases between. CDR3 protein: CATGVRSNQPQHF. DNA for the CDR3: TGTGCCACGGGGGTTAGGAGCAATCAGCCCCAGCATTTT.